The source of this TCR beta chain is a study of blood T cell repertoires in COVID-19. As for the study in general: The United States, Italy and Spain provided the acute and convalescent COVID-19 samples. T cells, B-cell-depleted T cells, or PBMCs supplied cDNA or gDNA.

Authors' data handling: Amplification from reference gene primers served as the basis for estimated nucleated cell counts. Produced via immunoSEQ multiplex PCR; TCRdb's table is partial and in-frame only. That table furnishes V, J and clone size, whereas the DNA furnished D and trimming. The sample has 100,000 to 150,000 clones, approximately 90% seen once. V was pared by 4 bases and J by 5 bases, with 3 bases of the junction left unmatched. Germline-derived CDR1 and CDR2 are SGHNT and YYREEE (reference sequence). The CDR3 is made up of 13 amino acids. In this sample, this clone turned up once. Sequenced input: peripheral blood. The sequence was obtained from a man in his 70s with active COVID-19. V is TRBV5-4 and J is TRBJ1-1; TRBD1 agrees at 9 bases. The CDR3 loop is CASSLDRGTEAFF. Written as DNA, the CDR3 is TGTGCCAGCAGCCTGGACAGGGGAACTGAAGCTTTCTTT.